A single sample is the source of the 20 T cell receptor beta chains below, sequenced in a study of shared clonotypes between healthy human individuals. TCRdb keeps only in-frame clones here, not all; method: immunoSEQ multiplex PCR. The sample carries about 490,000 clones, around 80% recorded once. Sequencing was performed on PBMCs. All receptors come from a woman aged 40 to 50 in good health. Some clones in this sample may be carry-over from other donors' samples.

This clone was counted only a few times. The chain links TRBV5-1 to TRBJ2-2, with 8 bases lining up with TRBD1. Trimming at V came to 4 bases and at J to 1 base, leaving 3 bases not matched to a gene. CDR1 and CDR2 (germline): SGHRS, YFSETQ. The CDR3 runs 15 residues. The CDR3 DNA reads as TGCGCCAGCAGCATAGGACAGGGGAACACCGGGGAGCTGTTTTTT. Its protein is CASSIGQGNTGELFF.

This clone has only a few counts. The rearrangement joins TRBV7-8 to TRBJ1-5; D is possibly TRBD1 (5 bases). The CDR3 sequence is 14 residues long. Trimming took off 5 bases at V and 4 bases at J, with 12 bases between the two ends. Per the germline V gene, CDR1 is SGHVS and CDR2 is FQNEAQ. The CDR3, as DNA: TGTGCCAGCAGCCTAGGGGCCGGTAATCAGCCCCAGCATTTT. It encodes CASSLGAGNQPQHF.

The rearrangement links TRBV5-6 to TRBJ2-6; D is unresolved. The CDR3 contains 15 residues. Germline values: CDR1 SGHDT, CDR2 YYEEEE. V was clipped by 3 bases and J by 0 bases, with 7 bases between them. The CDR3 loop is CASSSVGSGANVLTF. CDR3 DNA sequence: TGTGCCAGCAGCTCGGTCGGCTCTGGGGCCAACGTCCTGACTTTC.

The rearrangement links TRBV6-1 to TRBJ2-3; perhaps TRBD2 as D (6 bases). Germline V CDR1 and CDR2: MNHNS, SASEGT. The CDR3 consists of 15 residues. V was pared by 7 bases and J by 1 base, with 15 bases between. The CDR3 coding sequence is TGTGCCAGCAATAGACATACGGGGGGCACAGATACGCAGTATTTT. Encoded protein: CASNRHTGGTDTQYF.

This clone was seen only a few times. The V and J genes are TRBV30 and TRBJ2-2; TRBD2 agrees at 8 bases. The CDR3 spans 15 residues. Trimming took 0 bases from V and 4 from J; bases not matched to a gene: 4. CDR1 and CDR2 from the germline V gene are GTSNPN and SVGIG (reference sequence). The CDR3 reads CAWSVPGRATGELFF. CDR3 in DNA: TGTGCCTGGAGTGTACCCGGGAGGGCCACCGGGGAGCTGTTTTTT.

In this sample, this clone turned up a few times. The CDR3 loop is CASSGGQHYGYTF. The DNA of the CDR3 is TGTGCCAGCAGTGGGGGACAGCACTATGGCTACACCTTC. This sequence joins TRBV25-1 and TRBJ1-2, with 7 bases that match TRBD1. Germline loops: CDR1 MGHDK, CDR2 SYGVNS. V was pared by 4 bases and J by 3 bases, with 2 bases of the junction left unmatched. CDR3 length: 13 residues.

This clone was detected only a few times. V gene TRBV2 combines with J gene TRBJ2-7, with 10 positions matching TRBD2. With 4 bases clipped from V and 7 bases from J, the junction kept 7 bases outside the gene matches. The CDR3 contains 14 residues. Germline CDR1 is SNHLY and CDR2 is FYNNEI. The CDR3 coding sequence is TGTGCCAGCAGTGCCAGCGGGAGGGCCGGTGAGCAGTACTTC. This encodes CASSASGRAGEQYF.

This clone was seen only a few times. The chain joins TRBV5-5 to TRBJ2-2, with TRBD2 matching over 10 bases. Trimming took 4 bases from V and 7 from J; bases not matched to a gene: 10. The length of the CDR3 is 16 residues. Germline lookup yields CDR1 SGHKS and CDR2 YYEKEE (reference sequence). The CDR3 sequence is CASSVKREGLVGELFF. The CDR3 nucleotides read TGTGCCAGCAGCGTGAAGCGGGAGGGCCTTGTCGGGGAGCTGTTTTTT.

The DNA of the CDR3 is TGTGCCAGCAGCCCCGGACTAGCGGGACCCTACAATGAGCAGTTCTTC. Translating it yields CASSPGLAGPYNEQFF. The genes are TRBV7-9 and TRBJ2-1, with 12 positions matching TRBD2. This CDR3 has 16 amino acids. Trimming took 5 bases from V and 2 from J; bases not matched to a gene: 4. Germline assignment: CDR1 SEHNR and CDR2 FQNEAQ (reference sequence).

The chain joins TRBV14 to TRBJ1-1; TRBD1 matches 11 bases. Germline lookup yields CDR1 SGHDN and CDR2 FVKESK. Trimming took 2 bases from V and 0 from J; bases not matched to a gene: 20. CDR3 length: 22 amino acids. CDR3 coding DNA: TGTGCCAGCAGCCAACCTGACCGGGACAGGGGGTGGTTATGGCTCATGAACACTGAAGCTTTCTTT. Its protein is CASSQPDRDRGWLWLMNTEAFF. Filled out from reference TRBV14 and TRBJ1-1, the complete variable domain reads EAGVTQFPSHSVIEKGQTVTLRCDPISGHDNLYWYRRVMGKEIKFLLHFVKESKQDESGMPNNRFLAERTGGTYSTLKVQPAELEDSGVYFCASSQPDRDRGWLWLMNTEAFFGQGTRLTVV.

The CDR3 loop reads CASSRDRGETQYF. Written as DNA, the CDR3 is TGTGCCAGCAGCCGGGACAGGGGAGAGACCCAGTACTTC. The chain links TRBV7-2 to TRBJ2-5, with 10 bases aligning to TRBD1. The V gene end was trimmed by 5 bases and the J gene end by 4 bases; junction bases not matched to a gene: 1. CDR3 size: 13 residues. Germline CDR1 SGHTA, CDR2 FQGNSA.

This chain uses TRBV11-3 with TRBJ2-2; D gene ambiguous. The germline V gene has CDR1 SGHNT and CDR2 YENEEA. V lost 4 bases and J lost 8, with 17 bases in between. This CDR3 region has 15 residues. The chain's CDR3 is CASSSGHDVGGELFF. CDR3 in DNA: TGTGCCAGCAGCTCTGGGCATGATGTCGGGGGGGAGCTGTTTTTT.

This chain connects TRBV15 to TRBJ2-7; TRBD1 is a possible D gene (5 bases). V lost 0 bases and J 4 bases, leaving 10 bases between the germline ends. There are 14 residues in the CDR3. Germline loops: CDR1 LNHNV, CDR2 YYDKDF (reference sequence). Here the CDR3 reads CATSRDKGKYEQYF. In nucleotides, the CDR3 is TGTGCCACCAGCAGAGATAAGGGGAAATACGAGCAGTACTTC.

CDR3 loop: CASGRTGPHEQYF. The CDR3 DNA sequence: TGTGCCAGCGGAAGGACAGGGCCACACGAGCAGTACTTC. This chain links TRBV6-1 with TRBJ2-7; 8 nucleotides match TRBD1. V trimming: 8 bases; J trimming: 5 bases; junction bases outside the gene matches: 8. This CDR3 is built from 13 residues. Germline CDR1 reads MNHNS; CDR2 reads SASEGT.

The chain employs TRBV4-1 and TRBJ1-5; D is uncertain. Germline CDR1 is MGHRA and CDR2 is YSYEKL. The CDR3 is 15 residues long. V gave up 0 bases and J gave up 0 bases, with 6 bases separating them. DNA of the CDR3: TGCGCCAGCAGCCAAGATCTGGATAGCAATCAGCCCCAGCATTTT. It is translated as CASSQDLDSNQPQHF.

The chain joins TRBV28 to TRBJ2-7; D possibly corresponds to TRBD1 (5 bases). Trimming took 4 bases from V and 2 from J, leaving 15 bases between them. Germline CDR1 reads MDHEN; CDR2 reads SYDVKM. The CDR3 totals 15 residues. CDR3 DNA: TGTGCCAGCAGTTCCCCAGGGTTGGGTACCTACGAGCAGTACTTC. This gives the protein CASSSPGLGTYEQYF.

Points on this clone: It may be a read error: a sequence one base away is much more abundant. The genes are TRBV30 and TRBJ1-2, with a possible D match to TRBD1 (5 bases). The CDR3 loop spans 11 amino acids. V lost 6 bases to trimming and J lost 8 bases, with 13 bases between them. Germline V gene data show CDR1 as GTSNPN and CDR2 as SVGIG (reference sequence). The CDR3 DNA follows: TGTGCCTGTAGTCAGGGATCCGGCTACACCTTC. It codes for CACSQGSGYTF.

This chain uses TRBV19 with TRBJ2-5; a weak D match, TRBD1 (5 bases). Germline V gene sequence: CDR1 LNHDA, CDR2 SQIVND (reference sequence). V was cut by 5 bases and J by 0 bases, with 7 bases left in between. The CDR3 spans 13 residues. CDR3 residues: CASSRTHQETQYF. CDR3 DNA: TGTGCCAGTAGTCGGACACACCAAGAGACCCAGTACTTC. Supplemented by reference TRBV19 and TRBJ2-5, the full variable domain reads DGGITQSPKYLFRKEGQNVTLSCEQNLNHDAMYWYRQDPGQGLRLIYYSQIVNDFQKGDIAEGYSVSREKKESFPLTVTSAQKNPTAFYLCASSRTHQETQYFGPGTRLLVL.

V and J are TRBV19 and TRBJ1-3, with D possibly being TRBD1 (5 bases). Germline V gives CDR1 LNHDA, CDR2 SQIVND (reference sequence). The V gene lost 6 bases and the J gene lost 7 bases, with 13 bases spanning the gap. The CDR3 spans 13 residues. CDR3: CASRDMAGNTIYF. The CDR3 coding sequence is TGTGCCAGTAGGGACATGGCAGGTAACACCATATATTTT.

CDR3 bases: TGTGCCAGCAGCTTGGAGATCGTGGGTTCCGGGGAGCTGTTTTTT. Amino acids: CASSLEIVGSGELFF. V is TRBV5-6 and J is TRBJ2-2, with D hard to call. Germline CDR1 is SGHDT and CDR2 is YYEEEE. This CDR3 comprises 15 residues. Between the trimmed V and J ends, which lost 0 bases and 6 bases, there was a span of 12 bases. The full variable domain, with the rest looked up from reference TRBV5-6 and TRBJ2-2, is DAGVTQSPTHLIKTRGQQVTLRCSPKSGHDTVSWYQQALGQGPQFIFQYYEEEERQRGNFPDRFSGHQFPNYSSELNVNALLLGDSALYLCASSLEIVGSGELFFGEGSRLTVL.